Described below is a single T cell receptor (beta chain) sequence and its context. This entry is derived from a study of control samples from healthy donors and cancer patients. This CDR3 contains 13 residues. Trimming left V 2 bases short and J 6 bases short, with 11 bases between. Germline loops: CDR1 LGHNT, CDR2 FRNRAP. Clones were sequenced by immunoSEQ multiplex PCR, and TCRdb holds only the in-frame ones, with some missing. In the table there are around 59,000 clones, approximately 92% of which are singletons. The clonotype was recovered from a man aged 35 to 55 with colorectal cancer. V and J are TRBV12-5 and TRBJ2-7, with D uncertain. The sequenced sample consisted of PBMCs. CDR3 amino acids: CASGLRSGIEQYF. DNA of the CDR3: TGTGCTAGTGGTTTGAGGAGTGGGATCGAGCAGTACTTC.